The 17 T cell receptor beta chains below were found in one sample sequenced in a study of blood T cell repertoires in COVID-19. Sequencing used immunoSEQ multiplex PCR; TCRdb keeps in-frame clones, though not all of them. Among about 270,000 clones listed, 85% were seen once. The sample consisted of peripheral blood. Every receptor here comes from a woman between 45 and 60 years old with active or convalescent COVID-19.

The genes are TRBV5-6 and TRBJ1-1; 9 nucleotides agree with TRBD1. This CDR3 spans 14 amino acids. V lost 0 bases and J lost 7; bases outside the gene matches: 4. The germline V gene has CDR1 SGHDT and CDR2 YYEEEE. DNA for the CDR3: TGTGCCAGCAGCTTGGGGAGGACAGGGGTTGAAGCTTTCTTT. This translates into CASSLGRTGVEAFF.

The rearrangement uses TRBV9 and TRBJ2-1, with TRBD2 as a possible D gene (5 bases). Trimming cost V 1 base and J 1 base, with 21 bases left between them. Per germline, CDR1 SGDLS and CDR2 YYNGEE. This CDR3 is built from 19 residues. CDR3 residues: CASSVRASSFPSSYNEQFF. The CDR3 coding sequence is TGTGCCAGCAGCGTACGGGCTAGCAGTTTCCCCAGTTCCTACAATGAGCAGTTCTTC.

V gene TRBV5-6 combines with J gene TRBJ1-3; D perhaps matches TRBD1 (5 bases). There are 15 residues in the CDR3. V was trimmed by 2 bases and J by 1 base, leaving 10 bases between them. CDR1 is SGHDT and CDR2 is YYEEEE in the germline V gene. This CDR3 reads CASSFRVSSGNTIYF. DNA of the CDR3: TGTGCCAGCAGCTTCAGGGTATCATCTGGAAACACCATATATTTT.

V gene TRBV25-1 combines with J gene TRBJ2-1; 8 bases line up with TRBD1. The CDR3 covers 16 residues. From germline, CDR1 is MGHDK and CDR2 SYGVNS. With V trimmed by 4 bases and J by 6 bases, 11 bases remained unmatched. The CDR3: CASSARTGLSVNEQFF. In DNA form, the CDR3 reads TGTGCCAGCAGTGCGCGGACAGGGCTGTCGGTCAATGAGCAGTTCTTC.

V usage is TRBV5-8 and J usage is TRBJ1-1; D not resolved. CDR1 SGHTS and CDR2 YDEGEE come from the germline V gene. V was pared by 4 bases and J by 9 bases, with 13 bases between. The CDR3 runs to 12 residues. Here the CDR3 DNA reads TGTGCCAGCAGCCCAAGAACTTCTAAAGCTTTCTTT. It yields the protein CASSPRTSKAFF.

The CDR3: CASSYQGTSGRETQYF. For the CDR3, the DNA is TGTGCCAGCAGCTACCAAGGAACTAGCGGGAGGGAGACCCAGTACTTC. The chain recombines TRBV7-8 with TRBJ2-5, with 12 positions matching TRBD2. With V trimmed by 4 bases and J by 5 bases, 8 bases remained unmatched. This CDR3 is built from 16 residues. Germline V gives CDR1 SGHVS, CDR2 FQNEAQ.

The chain couples TRBV19 to TRBJ1-1, with 10 bases that match TRBD1. This CDR3 contains 15 residues. The ends lost 5 bases at V and 7 bases at J; junction bases unmatched: 10. In germline, CDR1 is LNHDA, CDR2 SQIVND (reference sequence). The CDR3: CASSPLPTGGFEAFF. The CDR3 bases are TGTGCCAGTAGTCCCCTACCGACAGGGGGCTTTGAAGCTTTCTTT.

The chain uses TRBV24-1 and TRBJ2-1; 13 nucleotides match TRBD2. Germline assignment: CDR1 KGHDR and CDR2 SFDVKD. After removal of 9 bases from V and 6 bases from J, the junction contained 10 bases not matched to a gene. The CDR3 consists of 16 residues. CDR3 sequence: CATSAKGLAGLNEQFF. The CDR3 DNA is TGTGCCACCTCAGCTAAGGGACTAGCGGGGCTCAATGAGCAGTTCTTC.

The chain links TRBV3-1 (or the pseudogene TRBV3-2) to TRBJ2-5, with 8 positions matching TRBD1. The V and J ends lost 0 bases and 5 bases, in that order; junction bases with no gene match: 5. The CDR3 covers 15 residues. CDR1 and CDR2 from the germline V gene are LGHDT and YNNKEL (reference sequence). CDR3 loop: CASSQDSGGVETQYF. CDR3 in DNA: TGTGCCAGCAGCCAAGATTCAGGGGGCGTGGAGACCCAGTACTTC.

This chain joins TRBV28 and TRBJ2-1; 10 bases align to TRBD2. Germline-derived CDR1 and CDR2 are MDHEN and SYDVKM. V lost 5 bases to trimming and J lost 5 bases; unmatched junction nucleotides: 6. The CDR3 has 15 residues. This chain's CDR3 is CASSPPGTSDNEQFF. CDR3 DNA sequence: TGTGCCAGCAGTCCCCCCGGGACTAGCGACAATGAGCAGTTCTTC.

The V gene is TRBV5-1, the J gene TRBJ2-7, with TRBD2 matching 11 bases. V gave up 4 bases and J gave up 4 bases; unmatched junction bases: 4. The germline gives CDR1 SGHRS, CDR2 YFSETQ. The CDR3 contains 14 residues. CDR3 nucleotide sequence: TGCGCCAGCAGCCCCGGGACTAGCGGATACGAGCAGTACTTC. It encodes CASSPGTSGYEQYF.

The V gene is TRBV18, the J gene TRBJ1-5; weak D call: TRBD1 (5 bases). This CDR3 region has 14 residues. CDR1 and CDR2 (germline): KGHSH, LQKENI. The ends were cut back, 3 bases at V and 7 bases at J, with 13 bases in the middle. This chain's CDR3 is CASSPSGRGQPQHF. DNA of the CDR3: TGTGCCAGCTCACCCTCTGGGAGGGGCCAGCCCCAGCATTTT.

This clone was counted many times. V and J are TRBV6-5 and TRBJ1-4; D is uncertain. Germline V CDR1 and CDR2: MNHEY, SVGAGI. The ends were cut back, 6 bases at V and 0 bases at J, with 8 bases in the middle. The CDR3 spans 14 residues. CDR3 sequence reads: CASSPQTTNEKLFF. The CDR3 DNA follows: TGTGCCAGCAGCCCCCAAACAACTAATGAAAAACTGTTTTTT.

The genes are TRBV27 and TRBJ2-3; D is undetermined. The CDR3 runs to 13 residues. V gave up 10 bases and J gave up 2 bases, with 13 bases separating them. The germline V gene has CDR1 MNHEY and CDR2 SMNVEV (reference sequence). The CDR3 loop reads CATAFRYTDTQYF. CDR3 DNA: TGTGCCACCGCCTTTAGATACACAGATACGCAGTATTTT.

V and J are TRBV27 and TRBJ2-1; 10 bases match TRBD1. V dropped 2 bases and J dropped 3; count of bases not matched to a gene: 1. Germline V gene lookup returns CDR1 MNHEY and CDR2 SMNVEV (reference sequence). The CDR3 is 15 residues long. The CDR3 sequence is CASSLGQGDYNEQFF. The CDR3 DNA is TGTGCCAGCAGTTTAGGACAGGGGGACTACAATGAGCAGTTCTTC.

The chain joins TRBV19 to TRBJ2-7, with TRBD2 matching over 11 bases. Germline V gene data show CDR1 as LNHDA and CDR2 as SQIVND (reference sequence). Losses at the gene ends were 3 bases for V and 6 bases for J; bases not matched to a gene: 7. The CDR3 has 15 residues. CDR3 coding DNA: TGTGCCAGTAGTATGGTAGCGGGAGGGTCCCCCGAGCAGTACTTC. Amino acids: CASSMVAGGSPEQYF.

The rearrangement links TRBV5-5 to TRBJ2-2; TRBD1 might be the D (5 bases). Germline values: CDR1 SGHKS, CDR2 YYEKEE (reference sequence). V lost 6 bases to trimming and J lost 1 base, with 16 bases between them. The CDR3 spans 16 residues. CDR3 region: CASNPAWGWNTGELFF. As DNA, the CDR3 is TGTGCCAGCAATCCTGCATGGGGCTGGAACACCGGGGAGCTGTTTTTT.